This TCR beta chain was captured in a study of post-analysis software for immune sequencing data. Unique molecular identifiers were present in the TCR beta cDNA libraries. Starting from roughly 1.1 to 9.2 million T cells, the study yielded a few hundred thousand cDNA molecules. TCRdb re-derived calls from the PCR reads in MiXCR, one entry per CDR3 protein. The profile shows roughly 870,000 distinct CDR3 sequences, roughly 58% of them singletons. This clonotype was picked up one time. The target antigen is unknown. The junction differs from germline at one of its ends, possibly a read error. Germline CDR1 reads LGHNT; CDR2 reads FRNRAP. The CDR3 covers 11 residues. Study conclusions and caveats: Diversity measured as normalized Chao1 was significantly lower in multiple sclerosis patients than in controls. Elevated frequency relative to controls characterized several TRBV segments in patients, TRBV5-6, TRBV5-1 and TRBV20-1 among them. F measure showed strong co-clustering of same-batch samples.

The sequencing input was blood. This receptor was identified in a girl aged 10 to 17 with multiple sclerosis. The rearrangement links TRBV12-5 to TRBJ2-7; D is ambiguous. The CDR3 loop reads CASGSYNEQYF. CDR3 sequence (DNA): TGCGCTAGTGGTTCCTACAATGAGCAGTACTTC.